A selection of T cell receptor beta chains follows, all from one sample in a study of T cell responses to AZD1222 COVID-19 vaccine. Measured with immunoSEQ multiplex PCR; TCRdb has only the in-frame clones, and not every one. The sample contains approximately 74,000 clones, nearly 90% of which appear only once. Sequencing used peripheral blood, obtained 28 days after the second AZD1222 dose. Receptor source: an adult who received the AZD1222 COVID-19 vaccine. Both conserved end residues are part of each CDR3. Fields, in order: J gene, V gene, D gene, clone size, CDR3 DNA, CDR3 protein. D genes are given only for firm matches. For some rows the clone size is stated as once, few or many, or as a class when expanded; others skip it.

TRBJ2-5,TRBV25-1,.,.,TGTGCCAGCAGTGACCAACGCCCGGGAAGGGAGACCCAGTACTTC,CASSDQRPGRETQYF
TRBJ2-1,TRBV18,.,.,TGTGCCAGCTCACCAGGGTTCGGCAACGAGCAGTTCTTC,CASSPGFGNEQFF
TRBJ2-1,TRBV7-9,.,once,TGTGCCAGCAGCTTAGTTGGGACCCGTGGAGGTGAGCAGTTCTTC,CASSLVGTRGGEQFF
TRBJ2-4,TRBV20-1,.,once,TGCAGTGCTAGAAGCGGCGACATTCAGTACTTC,CSARSGDIQYF
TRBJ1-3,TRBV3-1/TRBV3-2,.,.,TGTGCCAGCAGCCAAGATTTGGGATCGAGGGCGTATTTT,CASSQDLGSRAYF
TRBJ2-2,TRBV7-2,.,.,TGTGCCAGCAGCTTAGCGGGAGGAACCGGGGAGCTGTTTTTT,CASSLAGGTGELFF
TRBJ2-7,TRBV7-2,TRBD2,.,TGTGCCAGCAGCTCATGGACTAGCGGGATCGAGCAGTACTTC,CASSSWTSGIEQYF
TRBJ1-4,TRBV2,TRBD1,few,TGTGCCAGCGTCGGGACAGGGGGAGAAAAACTGTTTTTT,CASVGTGGEKLFF
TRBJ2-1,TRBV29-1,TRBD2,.,TGCAGCGTTGGGGATAGCGGGGGCTACAATGAGCAGTTCTTC,CSVGDSGGYNEQFF
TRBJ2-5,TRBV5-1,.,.,TGCGCCAGCAGCGCCGCGGTAGCCCAAGAGACCCAGTACTTC,CASSAAVAQETQYF
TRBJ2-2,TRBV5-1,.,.,TGCGCCAGCAGCTCCCTATGGGGTGGCACCGGGGAGCTGTTTTTT,CASSSLWGGTGELFF
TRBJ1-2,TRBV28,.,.,TGTGCCAGCAGGAGGGGTGACTATGGCTACACCTTC,CASRRGDYGYTF
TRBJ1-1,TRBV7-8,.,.,TGTGCCAGCAGGCCCGATGAAAGGGACACTGAAGCTTTCTTT,CASRPDERDTEAFF
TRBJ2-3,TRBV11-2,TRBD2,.,TGTGCCAGCAGCCCCCGACTAGCTAGAACAGATACGCAGTATTTT,CASSPRLARTDTQYF
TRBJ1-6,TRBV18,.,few,TGTGCCAGCTCACCCACGGGGGGCGGTCAGGCCCTCCACTTT,CASSPTGGGQALHF
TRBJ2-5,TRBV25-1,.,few,TGTGCCAGCAGTGACCTGGGCGGGGGCGGACGAGAGACCCAGTACTTC,CASSDLGGGGRETQYF
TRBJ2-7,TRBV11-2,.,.,TGTGCCAGCAGCTTAGCCGGGGGACAGCTACACGAGCAGTACTTC,CASSLAGGQLHEQYF
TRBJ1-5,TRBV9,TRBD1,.,TGTGCCAGCAGCGAATCGACAGGGGCCAATCAGCCCCAGCATTTT,CASSESTGANQPQHF
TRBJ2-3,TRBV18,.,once,TGTGCCAGCTCACCCTTAGTAACTCCCACAGATACGCAGTATTTT,CASSPLVTPTDTQYF
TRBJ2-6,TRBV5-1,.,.,TGCGCCAGCAGCTGGGGGACGGCTGGGGCCAACGTCCTGACTTTC,CASSWGTAGANVLTF
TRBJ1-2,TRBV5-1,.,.,TGCGCCAGCAGCTTGGAATCTAGGGGCGGGTATGGCTACACCTTC,CASSLESRGGYGYTF
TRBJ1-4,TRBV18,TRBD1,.,TGTGCCAGCTCACCGGTGGGACAGGGGGCGTTTAATGAAAAACTGTTTTTT,CASSPVGQGAFNEKLFF
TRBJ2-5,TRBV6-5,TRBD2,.,TGTGCCAGCACTTCTGGTCTAGCGGGGCAAGAGACCCAGTACTTC,CASTSGLAGQETQYF
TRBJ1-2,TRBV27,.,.,TGTGCCAGCAGTTTAAGAGGATATGGCTACACCTTC,CASSLRGYGYTF
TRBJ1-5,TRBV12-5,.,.,TGTGCTAGTGGTCCGGACGGATTCAATCAGCCCCAGCATTTT,CASGPDGFNQPQHF
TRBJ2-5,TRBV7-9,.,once,TGTGCCAGCAGATCCGGGACGGAAGAGACCCAGTACTTC,CASRSGTEETQYF
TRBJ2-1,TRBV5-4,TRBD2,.,TGTGCCAGCAGCTTGCCTAGCGGGAGGGCCAATGAGCAGTTCTTC,CASSLPSGRANEQFF
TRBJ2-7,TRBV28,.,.,TGTGCCAGCAGTTTGCGGGTCCCCCACGAGCAGTACTTC,CASSLRVPHEQYF
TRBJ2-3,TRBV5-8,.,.,TGTGCCAGCAGCCCGGAGGAGACTCCGGCGGATACGCAGTATTTT,CASSPEETPADTQYF
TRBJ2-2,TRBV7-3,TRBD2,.,TGTGCCAGCAGCCCCCAGCCTAGCGGGAGGGTGGACACCGGGGAGCTGTTTTTT,CASSPQPSGRVDTGELFF
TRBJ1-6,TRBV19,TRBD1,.,TGTGCCAGTACCCCGGGACAGTATAATTCACCCCTCCACTTT,CASTPGQYNSPLHF
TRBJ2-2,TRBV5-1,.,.,TGCGCCAGCAGGCGACGGAGCGGGAACACCGGGGAGCTGTTTTTT,CASRRRSGNTGELFF
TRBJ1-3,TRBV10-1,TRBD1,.,TGCGCCATCCCCGAGGGTTCCGGGACAGACGACGGAAACACCATATATTTT,CAIPEGSGTDDGNTIYF
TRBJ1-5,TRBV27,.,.,TGTGCCAGCAGTTTGAGGGTGTCTAGCAATCAGCCCCAGCATTTT,CASSLRVSSNQPQHF
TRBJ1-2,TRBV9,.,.,TGTGCCAGCAGCGTAGACGGGGTGTATGGCTACACCTTC,CASSVDGVYGYTF
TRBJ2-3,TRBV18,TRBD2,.,TGTGCCAGCTCACCTAGCGGGTATAGCACAGATACGCAGTATTTT,CASSPSGYSTDTQYF
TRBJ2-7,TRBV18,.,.,TGTGCCAGCTCACCACAAAAAGGGAACTACGAGCAGTACTTC,CASSPQKGNYEQYF
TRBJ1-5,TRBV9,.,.,TGTGCCAGCCGCCAACCCCTGCAGCCCCAGCATTTT,CASRQPLQPQHF
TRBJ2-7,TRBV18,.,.,TGTGCCAGCTCACCAACAGGGTCTTATTACGAGCAGTACTTC,CASSPTGSYYEQYF
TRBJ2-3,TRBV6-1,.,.,TGTGCCAGCAGTGGGCGACAGTTCTCTAGCACAGATACGCAGTATTTT,CASSGRQFSSTDTQYF